This TCR beta chain appears in the sequencing data of a study of identical twins. Study conclusions and caveats: Out-of-frame TCR alpha sharing in monozygotic twins exceeded recombination model predictions.

After template switching added a universal primer site, the resulting cDNA carried unique molecular identifiers. TCRdb used MiXCR to reprocess the 5' RACE reads, holding one entry per CDR3 protein. Among about 260,000 distinct CDR3 sequences listed, about 7% were seen once. Remarks on this clonotype: The antigen remains unidentified.

This CDR3 comprises 16 residues. Germline V lookup: CDR1 SGHAT, CDR2 FQNNGV. The V end was cut by 4 bases, the J end by 4 bases, with 17 bases between. The same data also went into a second study, on yellow fever vaccine responses in identical twins.

The V gene is TRBV11-2, the J gene TRBJ2-1; a weak D match, TRBD1 (7 bases). The clonotype was recovered from a woman aged 18-29 years in good health. The sequenced sample consisted of memory (CD45RO+) T cells sorted from blood. CDR3 sequence (DNA): TGTGCCAGCAGCTGGCAGGGCGGGACAGTTTACAATGAGCAGTTCTTC. Translated, it gives CASSWQGGTVYNEQFF. Full variable domain (rest looked up from reference TRBV11-2 and TRBJ2-1): EAGVAQSPRYKIIEKRQSVAFWCNPISGHATLYWYQQILGQGPKLLIQFQNNGVVDDSQLPKDRFSAERLKGVDSTLKIQPAKLEDSAVYLCASSWQGGTVYNEQFFGPGTRLTVL.